This TCR beta chain was retrieved from a study of STAT5B mutations in CD4+ large granular lymphocyte leukemia. In the study overall: The CDR3 'QG' motif was associated with a particular HLA allele among healthy donors. General observations from the study: No patients shared main leukemic clonotypes, though 25% to 30% appeared at low frequency elsewhere.

Measured with immunoSEQ multiplex PCR; TCRdb has only the in-frame clones, and not every one. Of roughly 36,000 clones listed, 69% were seen once; the top ten hold under 3.5%. As regards this clone: Its target is unknown.

CDR1 is MNHEY and CDR2 is SMNVEV in the germline V gene (reference sequence). This CDR3 contains 20 residues. V lost 3 bases to trimming and J lost 4 bases; unmatched junction nucleotides: 20. This receptor was identified in a human donor in good health. Sequencing input: CD4+ T cells from blood buffy coats. V is TRBV27 and J is TRBJ1-1; 10 bases align to TRBD1. This chain's CDR3 is CASSFRPYYRDRGVITEAFF. CDR3 bases: TGTGCCAGCAGTTTCCGTCCCTATTACCGGGACAGGGGCGTTATCACTGAAGCTTTCTTT.